These T cell receptor beta chains were read from a single sample in a study of shared clonotypes between healthy human individuals. Profiling relied on immunoSEQ multiplex PCR, and the TCRdb table lists in-frame clones only, not all of them. This table holds 300,000 or so clones, approximately 79% found once. Sequenced input: memory CD4+ T cells sorted from blood. These receptors were collected from a man aged 25 to 40 in good health. Both conserved end residues are trimmed from each CDR3. A D gene is named only where the DNA matches it firmly.

D gene: -
V gene: TRBV4-3
J gene: TRBJ1-2
CDR3 protein: ASSQDSGDGYT

D gene: -
V gene: TRBV5-1
J gene: TRBJ2-1
CDR3 protein: ASSLVGSGINNEQF

D gene: TRBD1
V gene: TRBV6-1
J gene: TRBJ1-2
CDR3 protein: ASSDRQGLEGYT

D gene: -
V gene: TRBV5-4
J gene: TRBJ2-7
CDR3 protein: ASSLSPFITEEQY

D gene: -
V gene: TRBV29-1
J gene: TRBJ2-5
CDR3 protein: SVVLGGRETQY

D gene: -
V gene: TRBV30
J gene: TRBJ2-1
CDR3 protein: AWSSKTYNEQF

D gene: TRBD1
V gene: TRBV27
J gene: TRBJ1-1
CDR3 protein: ASSFQGGTEAF

D gene: -
V gene: TRBV5-1
J gene: TRBJ2-3
CDR3 protein: ASSLTGQDTQY

D gene: -
V gene: TRBV27
J gene: TRBJ2-1
CDR3 protein: ASSARLVSLIGLGYNEQF

D gene: TRBD2
V gene: TRBV18
J gene: TRBJ2-7
CDR3 protein: ASSPRGGRWSYEQY

D gene: TRBD1
V gene: TRBV7-9
J gene: TRBJ1-2
CDR3 protein: ASSPGTGYGYT

D gene: TRBD1
V gene: TRBV2
J gene: TRBJ2-2
CDR3 protein: ASSYDRGQGGELF

D gene: TRBD1
V gene: TRBV27
J gene: TRBJ1-5
CDR3 protein: ASSLSLTGDQPQH

D gene: -
V gene: TRBV10-3
J gene: TRBJ1-2
CDR3 protein: AISESIGPGNYGYT

D gene: -
V gene: TRBV5-4
J gene: TRBJ2-2
CDR3 protein: ASSLSGGGVTGELF

D gene: TRBD2
V gene: TRBV11-3
J gene: TRBJ2-3
CDR3 protein: ASSLEPLAGGTDTQY

D gene: TRBD2
V gene: TRBV19
J gene: TRBJ2-7
CDR3 protein: ASSIVSGGSYEQY

D gene: TRBD1
V gene: TRBV2
J gene: TRBJ1-4
CDR3 protein: ASKDGTGNEKLF

D gene: -
V gene: TRBV15
J gene: TRBJ1-1
CDR3 protein: GIGVAEAF

D gene: TRBD2
V gene: TRBV10-3
J gene: TRBJ2-1
CDR3 protein: AITTSDNPEQF

D gene: -
V gene: TRBV10-3
J gene: TRBJ2-1
CDR3 protein: AISGPRGWQF

D gene: TRBD2
V gene: TRBV5-1
J gene: TRBJ2-3
CDR3 protein: ASSQLAGGADTQY

D gene: -
V gene: TRBV7-8
J gene: TRBJ1-1
CDR3 protein: ASSLALFRPTEAF

D gene: TRBD2
V gene: TRBV6-1
J gene: TRBJ2-3
CDR3 protein: ASSELAESTDTQY

D gene: -
V gene: TRBV5-6
J gene: TRBJ1-5
CDR3 protein: ASSLTRGRGGDQPQH

D gene: -
V gene: TRBV20-1
J gene: TRBJ1-1
CDR3 protein: SASRTLEAF

D gene: -
V gene: TRBV21-1
J gene: TRBJ1-2
CDR3 protein: ASSDGTDYGYT

D gene: -
V gene: TRBV12-1
J gene: TRBJ2-5
CDR3 protein: ASSFRQGETQY

D gene: -
V gene: TRBV7-9
J gene: TRBJ1-4
CDR3 protein: ASSLVKGRREEKLF

D gene: -
V gene: TRBV2
J gene: TRBJ2-2
CDR3 protein: ASRERNTGELF

D gene: TRBD2
V gene: TRBV11-2
J gene: TRBJ2-3
CDR3 protein: ASSLEPREKQY

D gene: -
V gene: TRBV11-3
J gene: TRBJ2-5
CDR3 protein: AGKGSSSGDEY

D gene: -
V gene: TRBV11-2
J gene: TRBJ2-5
CDR3 protein: ASSSLGTETQY

D gene: -
V gene: TRBV6-6
J gene: TRBJ1-4
CDR3 protein: ASRFSGGANEKLF

D gene: TRBD1
V gene: TRBV5-1
J gene: TRBJ2-2
CDR3 protein: ASSDTGTAHQGGELF

D gene: -
V gene: TRBV25-1
J gene: TRBJ2-5
CDR3 protein: ASSEISSVQETQY

D gene: -
V gene: TRBV10-3
J gene: TRBJ2-1
CDR3 protein: AISSRGGAYNEQF

D gene: TRBD2
V gene: TRBV12-5
J gene: TRBJ2-1
CDR3 protein: ASGLGGTSGIDEQF

D gene: -
V gene: TRBV25-1
J gene: TRBJ2-2
CDR3 protein: ASTANTGELF

D gene: -
V gene: TRBV18
J gene: TRBJ2-7
CDR3 protein: ASSPPDFYEQY

D gene: -
V gene: TRBV29-1
J gene: TRBJ2-7
CDR3 protein: SVLELYEQY

D gene: -
V gene: TRBV25-1
J gene: TRBJ2-1
CDR3 protein: ASSENSEYNEQF

D gene: TRBD2
V gene: TRBV7-8
J gene: TRBJ2-7
CDR3 protein: ASSLGGSTSYEQY

D gene: -
V gene: TRBV9
J gene: TRBJ2-7
CDR3 protein: ASSVGQSYEQY

D gene: -
V gene: TRBV5-6
J gene: TRBJ2-3
CDR3 protein: ASSLIGSGTDTQY

D gene: TRBD1
V gene: TRBV27
J gene: TRBJ1-2
CDR3 protein: ASTRQGYGGYT

D gene: -
V gene: TRBV4-2
J gene: TRBJ1-3
CDR3 protein: ASSQDLVAGNTIY

D gene: TRBD2
V gene: TRBV27
J gene: TRBJ2-6
CDR3 protein: ASSLSRGGSGANVLT

D gene: -
V gene: TRBV6-1
J gene: TRBJ2-5
CDR3 protein: ASSEDPMEGETQY

D gene: -
V gene: TRBV6-6
J gene: TRBJ2-3
CDR3 protein: ASSWVDTQY

D gene: -
V gene: TRBV6-5
J gene: TRBJ2-3
CDR3 protein: ASRMGRTSTDTQY